The 16 T cell receptor beta chains below all came from one sample that was sequenced in a study of identical twins. TCRdb reanalysed the 5' RACE reads using MiXCR and keeps one entry per CDR3 protein. The sample contains fewer than 650,000 distinct CDR3 sequences, more than 9% of which appear only once. The data also belong to a second study, concerning yellow fever vaccine responses in identical twins.

The source material was PBMCs. The receptors originated from a woman under 30 in good health.

The chain employs TRBV5-4 and TRBJ2-7; no definite D call. CDR1 and CDR2 from the germline V gene are SGHNT and YYREEE (reference sequence). The ends were cut back, 0 bases at V and 6 bases at J, with 13 bases in the middle. The CDR3 is 14 residues long. Here the CDR3 DNA reads TGTGCCAGCAGCTTGGCCCCGTCTTCCGGCGAGCAGTACTTC. Protein sequence: CASSLAPSSGEQYF.

To note about this clonotype: At one boundary the junction diverges from the germline segment, which might be a read error. This chain connects TRBV12-3 or TRBV12-4 to TRBJ2-5; 10 nucleotides match TRBD1. The length of the CDR3 is 14 residues. Written as DNA, the CDR3 is TGTGCCAGCAGTTTAGGGACAGGGGGAGAGACCCTGTACTTC. This codes for CASSLGTGGETLYF.

In its sample, this clonotype was seen a few times. The CDR3 DNA follows: TGTGCCAGCAGTCCCATCCCGGGAGGAACAGATACGCAGTATTTT. It encodes CASSPIPGGTDTQYF. The V and J genes are TRBV28 and TRBJ2-3; 7 positions agree with TRBD2. The CDR3 totals 15 residues. Trimming cost V 5 bases and J 3 bases; bases outside gene matches: 8. Germline V lookup: CDR1 MDHEN, CDR2 SYDVKM.

This clonotype was counted many times. The chain carries TRBV29-1 and TRBJ2-5, with D unresolved. Trimming cost V 5 bases and J 5 bases, with 21 bases left between them. Germline V CDR1 and CDR2: SQVTM, ANQGSEA. This CDR3 is 15 amino acids long. The DNA of the CDR3 is TGCAGCGTTCCCAATCACTCTACTGCTTGGGAGACCCAGTACTTC. Translation: CSVPNHSTAWETQYF.

Many counts were recorded for this clonotype. This CDR3 is CSVLGQGYEQYF. The CDR3 nucleotides are TGCAGCGTCCTGGGACAGGGTTACGAGCAGTACTTC. The genes are TRBV29-1 and TRBJ2-7; 9 bases are shared with TRBD1. Germline CDR1 and CDR2: SQVTM and ANQGSEA. CDR3 length: 12 residues. Trimming removed 6 bases from V and 4 bases from J; junction bases left unmatched: 4.

This clonotype turned up a few times. The rearrangement joins TRBV5-1 to TRBJ1-1, with a possible D match to TRBD1 (5 bases). This CDR3 spans 14 amino acids. Trimming took off 0 bases at V and 7 bases at J, with 13 bases between the two ends. Germline assignment: CDR1 SGHRS and CDR2 YFSETQ. CDR3 region: CASSLGGGCIEAFF. The CDR3 DNA sequence: TGCGCCAGCAGCTTGGGTGGGGGGTGTATTGAAGCTTTCTTT.

This clonotype was recorded at least ten times. The gene calls are TRBV27 and TRBJ1-6; 7 positions agree with TRBD1. CDR1 MNHEY and CDR2 SMNVEV come from the germline V gene (reference sequence). This CDR3 is built from 15 residues. The V segment lost 4 bases and the J segment 10 bases; nucleotides outside the gene matches: 10. CDR3 region: CASSSRQGVGSPLHF. The CDR3 region has the DNA TGTGCCAGCAGTTCACGACAGGGAGTAGGGTCACCCCTCCACTTT.

The sample holds many counts of this clonotype. The genes are TRBV3-1 and TRBJ1-2, with a tentative D call TRBD1 (5 bases). The germline V and J ends were trimmed by 0 bases and 6 bases, with 14 bases remaining between them. Germline-derived CDR1 and CDR2 are LGHDT and YNNKEL (reference sequence). This CDR3 spans 15 amino acids. The CDR3 DNA follows: TGTGCCAGCAGCCAAGATTGGCGGGGGGGAAATGGCTACACCTTC. Its translation: CASSQDWRGGNGYTF.

This clonotype was found a few times. The rearrangement uses TRBV20-1 and TRBJ1-5; maybe TRBD1 (5 bases). The CDR3 length is 16 residues. Looked up from germline, CDR1 is DFQATT and CDR2 is SNEGSKA (reference sequence). The germline V and J ends were trimmed by 3 bases and 2 bases, with 17 bases remaining between them. CDR3 region: CSASGDAGSGNQPQHF. The CDR3, as DNA: TGCAGTGCTAGTGGGGACGCCGGGTCAGGCAATCAGCCCCAGCATTTT.

In its sample, this clonotype was seen once. The rearrangement joins TRBV6-5 to TRBJ2-7; 10 positions agree with TRBD2. There are 15 residues in the CDR3. Germline CDR1 reads MNHEY; CDR2 reads SVGAGI. The V segment lost 5 bases and the J segment 7 bases; nucleotides outside the gene matches: 11. The CDR3, as DNA: TGTGCCAGCAGTCCTTGGACTAGCGGAGTACGGGAGCAGTACTTC. Encoded protein: CASSPWTSGVREQYF.

The chain joins TRBV7-2 to TRBJ2-3; D is undetermined. CDR1 and CDR2 (germline): SGHTA, FQGNSA. V dropped 2 bases and J dropped 4 bases, with 13 bases sitting between them. This CDR3 is 15 amino acids long. The CDR3 loop is CASSLRVARADTQYF. As DNA, the CDR3 is TGTGCCAGCAGCTTAAGGGTAGCTAGGGCAGATACGCAGTATTTT.

The chain joins TRBV7-9 to TRBJ2-2; D possibly corresponds to TRBD2 (6 bases). V dropped 4 bases and J dropped 4 bases, with 16 bases sitting between them. In germline, CDR1 is SEHNR, CDR2 FQNEAQ (reference sequence). The CDR3 runs to 16 residues. The CDR3 sequence is CASSSPLAGITGELFF. DNA of the CDR3: TGTGCCAGCAGCTCCCCCCTTGCGGGAATCACCGGGGAGCTGTTTTTT.

This clonotype was seen ten or more times. The CDR3 here is CASAAEGYEQYF. CDR3 coding DNA: TGTGCTAGTGCCGCCGAGGGGTACGAGCAGTACTTC. The V and J genes are TRBV12-5 and TRBJ2-7; either TRBD1 or TRBD2 may supply D (5 bases each). V gave up 7 bases and J gave up 4 bases, with 11 bases separating them. CDR1 and CDR2 from the germline V gene are LGHNT and FRNRAP. CDR3 size: 12 residues. The variable domain in full, completed from reference TRBV12-5 and TRBJ2-7, reads DARVTQTPRHKVTEMGQEVTMRCQPILGHNTVFWYRQTMMQGLELLAYFRNRAPLDDSGMPKDRFSAEMPDATLATLKIQPSEPRDSAVYFCASAAEGYEQYFGPGTRLTVT.

The V gene is TRBV12-3 or TRBV12-4, the J gene TRBJ2-1, with 9 bases identical to TRBD2. CDR3 length equals 18 residues. In DNA form, the CDR3 reads TGTACCCTCAGTTTATCAGCGGGGGGAATCAGCTCCTACAATGAGCAGTTCTTC. Translated: CTLSLSAGGISSYNEQFF.

This clonotype has a count of ten or more. This chain connects TRBV2 to TRBJ1-6; D uncertain. Germline CDR1 and CDR2: SNHLY and FYNNEI. The V gene lost 2 bases and the J gene lost 2 bases, with 7 bases spanning the gap. This CDR3 is 15 amino acids long. This CDR3 is CASSERVPYNSPLHF. CDR3 coding DNA: TGTGCCAGCAGTGAAAGGGTCCCCTATAATTCACCCCTCCACTTT.

On this clonotype itself: A read error may produce the germline difference seen at one junction end. This chain links TRBV29-1 with TRBJ1-5; D ambiguous. This CDR3 spans 12 amino acids. CDR1 SQVTM and CDR2 ANQGSEA come from the germline V gene. CDR3 sequence reads: CSVEEKGQPQHF. Written as DNA, the CDR3 is TGCAGCGTGGAAGAGAAGGGTCAGCCCCAGCATTTT.